This entry lists 9 T cell receptor beta chains sequenced from one sample in a study of naive and memory T cell subsets. The study's findings and limits: Possibly reflecting memory cells re-expressing CD45RA, a few larger clonotypes occurred in naive repertoires, especially CD8.

An equimolar mix of two oligonucleotides served as the beta constant-region primer for TRBC1 and TRBC2. Four rounds of PCR amplified the ligated cDNA using nested alpha and beta constant-region primers plus SP2. TCRdb re-called the UMI-ligation and nested PCR reads with MiXCR, one entry per CDR3 protein. The sample shows over 80,000 distinct CDR3 sequences, about 11% of them seen only once. These receptors' targets are unknown. Sequencing used naive CD4+ T cells from blood. The receptors come from a human donor in good health.

This clonotype was seen a handful of times. The chain is built from TRBV6-2 or TRBV6-3 and TRBJ1-5, with D possibly being TRBD1 (5 bases). V lost 2 bases, J lost 4 bases, and 12 bases lay in between. Germline lookup yields CDR1 MNHEY and CDR2 SVGEGT. This CDR3 has 15 amino acids. The CDR3 is CASSYRGLGNQPQHF. The CDR3 coding sequence is TGTGCCAGCAGTTACAGGGGCCTGGGGAATCAGCCCCAGCATTTT.

This clonotype came up many times. The DNA for the CDR3 is TGTGCCGTCTCTTTTGGGGGAGGGGTGGGGCAGCCCCAGCATTTT. It yields the protein CAVSFGGGVGQPQHF. This sequence joins TRBV12-3 or TRBV12-4 and TRBJ1-5, with a tentative D call TRBD1 (5 bases). The CDR3 has 15 amino acids. V lost 11 bases, J lost 7 bases, and 24 bases lay in between.

This clonotype turned up a few times. V gene TRBV14 combines with J gene TRBJ2-3, with D perhaps TRBD2 (6 bases). The CDR3 contains 15 residues. Germline CDR1 and CDR2: SGHDN and FVKESK. V was pared by 4 bases and J by 5 bases, with 16 bases between. CDR3 amino acids: CASSRIAALGDTQYF. For the CDR3, the DNA is TGTGCCAGCAGCCGTATAGCGGCTCTGGGAGATACGCAGTATTTT.

A few counts support this clonotype. This chain's CDR3 is CASSHITGISQYF. CDR3 nucleotide sequence: TGTGCCAGCAGCCACATAACCGGCATCTCGCAGTATTTT. The rearrangement uses TRBV7-2 and TRBJ2-3; D ambiguous. This CDR3 region has 13 residues. Trimming removed 5 bases from V and 10 bases from J, with 16 bases in between. Germline V gene data show CDR1 as SGHTA and CDR2 as FQGNSA.

This clonotype was seen at least ten times. The rearrangement uses TRBV20-1 and TRBJ1-2; 9 bases map to TRBD1. Germline V lookup: CDR1 DFQATT, CDR2 SNEGSKA (reference sequence). The length of the CDR3 is 13 residues. V shed 3 bases and J 8 bases; nucleotides not matched to a gene: 7. Here the CDR3 reads CSARLGTGNGYTF. The CDR3 DNA reads TGCAGTGCTAGGTTGGGGACAGGGAACGGCTACACCTTC.

The J gene is TRBJ1-1, the V gene TRBV7-9; D call uncertain. CDR3 length equals 15 residues. The V gene's germline CDR1 is SEHNR and CDR2 FQNEAQ (reference sequence). Trimming pared 1 base from V and 5 bases from J, leaving 14 bases between. The CDR3 protein is CASSLVTGEGTEAFF. CDR3 bases: TGTGCCAGCAGCTTAGTAACCGGGGAGGGTACTGAAGCTTTCTTT.

The chain is built from TRBV7-2 and TRBJ2-4; no clear D. This CDR3 is 12 amino acids long. Germline V gene data show CDR1 as SGHTA and CDR2 as FQGNSA. Trimming took 1 base from V and 10 from J, leaving 8 bases between them. CDR3 residues: CASSLEGPIQYF. CDR3 in DNA: TGTGCCAGCAGCTTAGAAGGGCCTATTCAGTACTTC.

Points on this clonotype: A much larger clone sits a single nucleotide away, making a read error possible. The chain links TRBV19 to TRBJ2-1; D tentatively fits TRBD1 or TRBD2 (5 bases each). CDR3 length: 12 residues. In germline, CDR1 is LNHDA, CDR2 SQIVND (reference sequence). The CDR3 spells CASSIRGNVQFF. CDR3 nucleotide sequence: TGTGCCAGTAGTATACGGGGCAATGTGCAGTTCTTC.

The rearrangement links TRBV7-2 to TRBJ1-5; 7 positions agree with TRBD1. The V and J ends lost 6 bases and 6 bases, in that order; junction bases with no gene match: 8. This CDR3 is 14 amino acids long. Per the germline V gene, CDR1 is SGHTA and CDR2 is FQGNSA. CDR3 region: CASSHDRAAQPQHF. The CDR3 DNA reads TGTGCCAGCAGTCATGACAGGGCAGCTCAGCCCCAGCATTTT.